This T cell receptor beta chain was obtained from a study of Ad26.COV2.S vaccination and SARS-CoV-2 variants. The overall study: Within the COV1001 Ad26.COV2.S trial arm, the donor was enrolled. By the intramuscular route, Ad26.COV2.S was given once, or twice 56 days apart.

Regarding treatment: some 20 received Ad26.COV2.S at low or high dose, single or two shots; roughly 5 received placebo; per-sample allocation not given. Collection of the samples took place on day 63 after the first injection of vaccine or placebo. Vaccination used an Ad26 vector expressing Wuhan-strain SARS-CoV-2 spike. The CDR3 spans 14 residues. In germline, CDR1 is SGHNT, CDR2 YYREEE (reference sequence). The V gene lost 2 bases and the J gene lost 1 base, with 9 bases spanning the gap. Measured with immunoSEQ multiplex PCR; TCRdb has only the in-frame clones, and not every one. Of a few hundred thousand clones in the sample, 90% are singletons; the top ten hold roughly 4%. Comments on this clone: Its target is not known.

Study conclusions and caveats: Assessments of TCR breadth and depth may have underestimated the total T cell responses.

This sequence joins TRBV5-4 and TRBJ1-2, with D perhaps TRBD1 (5 bases). This TCR was recovered from a person aged 18-60 years who received the Ad26.COV2.S COVID-19 vaccine or a placebo. The specimen comprised peripheral blood, sampled in a trial of Ad26.COV2.S vaccine versus placebo. Written as DNA, the CDR3 is TGTGCCAGCAGCTTTCAGGGAGGTAACTATGGCTACACCTTC. It translates to CASSFQGGNYGYTF. Together with reference TRBV5-4 and TRBJ1-2, the CDR3 gives the full variable domain: ETGVTQSPTHLIKTRGQQVTLRCSSQSGHNTVSWYQQALGQGPQFIFQYYREEENGRGNFPPRFSGLQFPNYSSELNVNALELDDSALYLCASSFQGGNYGYTFGSGTRLTVV.